These 8 T cell receptor beta chains were all obtained from the same sample, sequenced in a study of CD8 T cells in Susac syndrome. After extraction with the RNeasy kit, about 0.45 to 1 ug of the RNA was reverse transcribed using random hexamers. Using its own MiXCR run on the immunoSEQ multiplex PCR reads, TCRdb lists one record per CDR3 protein. The table lists roughly 140,000 distinct CDR3 sequences, 94% of them singletons. Sequenced input: CD8+ T cells from PBMCs. These TCRs come from a human donor in good health.

Written as DNA, the CDR3 is TGTGCCAGCAGCGCCCCGGGACAATCGAGTCTCACCTTC. Its translation is CASSAPGQSSLTF. The chain links TRBV13 to TRBJ1-2; D may be TRBD1 (6 bases). The CDR3 has 13 amino acids. Trimming shortened V by 5 bases and J by 13 bases, and 20 bases separated the two germline ends. CDR1 is PRHDT, CDR2 FYEKMQ, per germline (reference sequence). Looking up the rest from reference TRBV13 and TRBJ1-2 gives the full variable domain: AAGVIQSPRHLIKEKRETATLKCYPIPRHDTVYWYQQGPGQDPQFLISFYEKMQSDKGSIPDRFSAQQFSDYHSELNMSSLELGDSALYFCASSAPGQSSLTFGSGTRLTVV.

The chain recombines TRBV29-1 with TRBJ2-5; D gene unclear. Germline values: CDR1 SQVTM, CDR2 ANQGSEA. The CDR3 totals 10 residues. V lost 7 bases to trimming and J lost 4 bases, with 7 bases between them. The CDR3 reads CSGVAETQYF. CDR3 DNA: TGCAGCGGGGTGGCAGAGACCCAGTACTTC.

The chain combines TRBV12-5 with TRBJ1-1; D unclear. There are 14 residues in the CDR3. Germline-derived CDR1 and CDR2 are LGHNT and FRNRAP. Trimming removed 3 bases at V and 2 bases at J, with 10 bases between. Written as DNA, the CDR3 is TGTGCTAGTGGTTTCGGAGGGCACAACACTGAAGCTTTCTTT. Its protein is CASGFGGHNTEAFF. Filled out from reference TRBV12-5 and TRBJ1-1, the complete variable domain reads DARVTQTPRHKVTEMGQEVTMRCQPILGHNTVFWYRQTMMQGLELLAYFRNRAPLDDSGMPKDRFSAEMPDATLATLKIQPSEPRDSAVYFCASGFGGHNTEAFFGQGTRLTVV.

The chain carries TRBV12-3 or TRBV12-4 and TRBJ2-4; 11 bases agree with TRBD1. The CDR3 is 13 amino acids. J gave up 7 bases and V 7 bases, and 3 bases lay outside the gene matches. The chain's CDR3 is CASTGTGGNIQYF. In DNA, the CDR3 is TGTGCCAGCACCGGGACAGGGGGGAACATTCAGTACTTC.

J is TRBJ1-2 and V is TRBV7-2; weak D call: TRBD1 (5 bases). The CDR3 loop spans 14 amino acids. V dropped 5 bases and J dropped 8 bases, with 18 bases sitting between them. The V gene's germline CDR1 is SGHTA and CDR2 FQGNSA. CDR3 sequence: CASSPFERDWGYTF. The CDR3, as DNA: TGTGCCAGCAGCCCCTTTGAAAGGGACTGGGGCTACACCTTC.

The rearrangement links TRBV4-3 to TRBJ2-1; D possibly corresponds to TRBD2 (5 bases). The CDR3 is 14 amino acids. Germline CDR1 is LGHNA and CDR2 is YSLEER. The V end lost 0 bases, the J end lost 8 bases, and 11 bases lay between the germline ends. DNA for the CDR3: TGCGCCAGCAGCCAAGAGGGAGAGGTCCATGAGCAGTTCTTC. Residues: CASSQEGEVHEQFF.

V gene TRBV29-1 combines with J gene TRBJ2-6; 10 nucleotides agree with TRBD1. The CDR3 loop spans 19 amino acids. The germline CDR1 and CDR2 sequences are SQVTM and ANQGSEA. J lost 0 bases, V lost 6 bases, and 14 bases had no gene match. The CDR3 region has the DNA TGCAGCGTCAGGGACAGGGGACGTGGGCGGCACTCTGGGGCCAACGTCCTGACTTTC. It specifies CSVRDRGRGRHSGANVLTF.

This clonotype was seen only once. The V call is TRBV27, the J call TRBJ1-6; D unresolved. CDR3 length equals 15 residues. Germline V gene data show CDR1 as MNHEY and CDR2 as SMNVEV (reference sequence). Trimming pared 6 bases from V and 0 bases from J, leaving 9 bases between. The CDR3, as DNA: TGTGCCAGCAGAAGAGCGAGCTCCTATAATTCACCCCTCCACTTT. Residues: CASRRASSYNSPLHF.